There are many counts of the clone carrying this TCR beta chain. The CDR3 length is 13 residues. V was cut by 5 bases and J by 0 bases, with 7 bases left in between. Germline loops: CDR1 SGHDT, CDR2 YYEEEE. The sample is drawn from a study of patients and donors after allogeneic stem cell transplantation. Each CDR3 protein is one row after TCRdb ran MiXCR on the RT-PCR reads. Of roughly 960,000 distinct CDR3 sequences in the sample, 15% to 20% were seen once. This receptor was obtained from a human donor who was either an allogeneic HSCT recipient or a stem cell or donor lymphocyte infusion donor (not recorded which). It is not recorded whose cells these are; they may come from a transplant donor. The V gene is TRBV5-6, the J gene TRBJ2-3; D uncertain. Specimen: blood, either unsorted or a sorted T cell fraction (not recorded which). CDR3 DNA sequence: TGTGCCAGCAGTTATACTAGCACAGATACGCAGTATTTT. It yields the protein CASSYTSTDTQYF.